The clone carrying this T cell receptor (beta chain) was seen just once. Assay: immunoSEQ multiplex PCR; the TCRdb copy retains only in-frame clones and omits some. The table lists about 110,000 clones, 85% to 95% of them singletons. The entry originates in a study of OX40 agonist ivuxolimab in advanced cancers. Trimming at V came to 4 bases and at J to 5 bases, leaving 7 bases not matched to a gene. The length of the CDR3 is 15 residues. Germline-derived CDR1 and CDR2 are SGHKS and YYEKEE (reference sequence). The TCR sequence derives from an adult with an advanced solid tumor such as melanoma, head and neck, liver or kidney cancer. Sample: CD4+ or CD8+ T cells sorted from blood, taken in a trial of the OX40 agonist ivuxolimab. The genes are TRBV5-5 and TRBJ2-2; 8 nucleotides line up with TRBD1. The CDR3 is CASSEDRVLTGELFF. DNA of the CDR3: TGTGCCAGCAGCGAGGACAGGGTATTGACCGGGGAGCTGTTTTTT.